These 15 T cell receptor beta chains came from one sample sequenced in a study of T cell responses to AZD1222 COVID-19 vaccine. Assay used: immunoSEQ multiplex PCR; TCRdb lists only in-frame clones, some missing. The data show 170,000 or so clones, 90% seen once. This sample comprised peripheral blood, obtained on day 0 of AZD1222 vaccination. The source of these receptors is an adult in good health.

V gene TRBV2 combines with J gene TRBJ1-3; 7 bases fit TRBD1. Germline V CDR1 and CDR2: SNHLY, FYNNEI. The CDR3 has 15 residues. Losses at the gene ends were 5 bases for V and 0 bases for J; bases not matched to a gene: 4. The CDR3 nucleotides read TGTGCCAGCAGTCCAGGGGGTAGCTCTGGAAACACCATATATTTT. It translates to CASSPGGSSGNTIYF.

The chain is built from TRBV21-1 and TRBJ2-1; the table calls TRBD2, which could not be checked here. TRBV21-1 is designated a pseudogene. The CDR3 totals 14 residues. CDR3 DNA: TGTGCCAGCAGCACGGGGGGGGAGAACAATGAGCAGTTCTTC. It is translated as CASSTGGENNEQFF.

V usage is TRBV19 and J usage is TRBJ1-2; 8 positions agree with TRBD1. CDR1 is LNHDA, CDR2 SQIVND, per germline (reference sequence). V was clipped by 6 bases and J by 5 bases; unmatched bases: 11. The CDR3 loop spans 15 amino acids. As DNA, the CDR3 is TGTGCCAGTAGGGAGCGGGACAGGCCTTCGTATGGCTACACCTTC. Protein sequence: CASRERDRPSYGYTF.

The rearrangement uses TRBV11-2 and TRBJ2-5; the match to TRBD2 covers 10 bases. Germline V gives CDR1 SGHAT, CDR2 FQNNGV. The CDR3 contains 17 residues. Trimming cost V 5 bases and J 4 bases; bases outside gene matches: 13. The CDR3 protein is CASSNSAGLASGETQYF. In nucleotides, the CDR3 is TGTGCCAGCAGCAACAGCGCGGGACTAGCGAGCGGAGAGACCCAGTACTTC.

The chain has TRBV28 and TRBJ2-2, with TRBD1 matching 7 bases. The CDR3 is 13 residues long. In germline, CDR1 is MDHEN, CDR2 SYDVKM. V lost 4 bases to trimming and J lost 13 bases; unmatched junction nucleotides: 9. The CDR3 bases are TGTGCCAGCAGTTCGGCCGACAGGGTTGGGCTGTTTTTT. This codes for CASSSADRVGLFF.

V is TRBV4-1 and J is TRBJ2-1; D ambiguous. This CDR3 region has 12 residues. V lost 4 bases, J lost 8 bases, and 9 bases lay in between. CDR1 MGHRA and CDR2 YSYEKL come from the germline V gene. CDR3 nucleotides: TGCGCCAGCAGCCTTAGCCGATATGAGCAGTTCTTC. Translating it yields CASSLSRYEQFF.

V is TRBV5-8 and J is TRBJ1-4; possibly TRBD1 for D (6 bases). V shed 4 bases and J shed 2 bases, with 12 bases lying between them. The CDR3 runs 15 residues. Germline V gene lookup returns CDR1 SGHTS and CDR2 YDEGEE. The DNA of the CDR3 is TGTGCCAGCAGCCTCGGTACAGGGACTAATGAAAAACTGTTTTTT. Its protein is CASSLGTGTNEKLFF.

The chain carries TRBV4-1 and TRBJ2-4; 10 bases agree with TRBD2. The CDR3 extends over 19 amino acids. Germline-derived CDR1 and CDR2 are MGHRA and YSYEKL. V shed 4 bases and J 3 bases; nucleotides not matched to a gene: 15. Here the CDR3 DNA reads TGCGCCAGCAGCCCCAGGGCAGCGGGGGGGCCGGAGGGCAAAAACATTCAGTACTTC. Protein: CASSPRAAGGPEGKNIQYF.

The rearrangement joins TRBV6-1 to TRBJ2-3; 7 bases are shared with TRBD2. Germline V lookup: CDR1 MNHNS, CDR2 SASEGT. V was pared by 3 bases and J by 0 bases, with 6 bases of the junction left unmatched. The CDR3 consists of 16 residues. CDR3 region: CASSDPGGYSTDTQYF. As DNA, the CDR3 is TGTGCCAGCAGTGATCCCGGGGGGTATAGCACAGATACGCAGTATTTT.

The genes are TRBV6-2 or TRBV6-3 and TRBJ1-1; 7 bases are a match to TRBD1. Looked up from germline, CDR1 is MNHEY and CDR2 is SVGEGT. The CDR3 contains 14 residues. J lost 0 bases, V lost 6 bases, and 4 bases had no gene match. CDR3 DNA sequence: TGTGCCAGCAGCTCGGGACAGATGAACACTGAAGCTTTCTTT. It yields the protein CASSSGQMNTEAFF.

The chain employs TRBV5-1 and TRBJ1-6; a possible D gene is TRBD1 (6 bases). V was cut by 1 base and J by 7 bases, with 12 bases left in between. Germline V gene sequence: CDR1 SGHRS, CDR2 YFSETQ. CDR3 size: 15 residues. The CDR3 nucleotides are TGCGCCAGCAGCTTGTGGGACATTACGAATTCACCCCTCCACTTT. This gives the protein CASSLWDITNSPLHF.

V is TRBV27 and J is TRBJ1-1; D call uncertain. CDR1 is MNHEY, CDR2 SMNVEV, per germline (reference sequence). The CDR3 runs to 13 residues. Trimming took off 11 bases at V and 7 bases at J, with 20 bases between the two ends. The CDR3 reads CAAGPRSQVEAFF. CDR3 DNA sequence: TGTGCCGCCGGGCCCAGGTCTCAGGTTGAAGCTTTCTTT.

This clone was recorded only once. The CDR3 nucleotides are TGTGCCAGCGGGGGAGCGGGCGAATACGAGCAGTACTTC. It yields the protein CASGGAGEYEQYF. This chain links TRBV11-1 with TRBJ2-7; TRBD2 is a possible D gene (6 bases). Trimming stripped 8 bases from V and 4 bases from J, with 15 bases between. CDR3 length: 13 residues. Germline V lookup: CDR1 SGHAT, CDR2 FQDESV (reference sequence).

The gene calls are TRBV7-2 and TRBJ2-5, with 7 positions matching TRBD2. Germline lookup yields CDR1 SGHTA and CDR2 FQGNSA. This CDR3 comprises 15 residues. J was trimmed by 4 bases and V by 1 base; bases with no gene match: 6. The DNA of the CDR3 is TGTGCCAGCAGCTTAGGGAGGACTAGAGGAGAGACCCAGTACTTC. Its protein product is CASSLGRTRGETQYF. Together with reference TRBV7-2 and TRBJ2-5, the CDR3 gives the full variable domain: GAGVSQSPSNKVTEKGKDVELRCDPISGHTALYWYRQSLGQGLEFLIYFQGNSAPDKSGLPSDRFSAERTGGSVSTLTIQRTQQEDSAVYLCASSLGRTRGETQYFGPGTRLLVL.

V gene TRBV6-5 combines with J gene TRBJ1-1; D gene unclear. This CDR3 spans 15 amino acids. With 7 bases removed from V and 0 bases from J, the gap between germline ends came to 15 bases. In germline, CDR1 is MNHEY, CDR2 SVGAGI. The CDR3 nucleotides are TGTGCCAGCAACCCGAGGCAGAGCCTGAACACTGAAGCTTTCTTT. This codes for CASNPRQSLNTEAFF.